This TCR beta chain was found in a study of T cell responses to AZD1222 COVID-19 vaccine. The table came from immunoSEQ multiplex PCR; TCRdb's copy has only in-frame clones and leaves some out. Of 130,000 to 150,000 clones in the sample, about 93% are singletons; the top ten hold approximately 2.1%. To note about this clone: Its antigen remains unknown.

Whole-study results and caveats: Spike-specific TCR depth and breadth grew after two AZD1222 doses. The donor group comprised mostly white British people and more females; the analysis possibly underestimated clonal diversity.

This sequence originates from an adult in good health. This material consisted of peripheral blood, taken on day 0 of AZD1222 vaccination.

CDR3 coding DNA: TGTGCCACCAGTGATTTTCGGGATACAGATACGCAGTATTTT. Amino acids: CATSDFRDTDTQYF. The chain is built from TRBV24-1 and TRBJ2-3; D possibly corresponds to TRBD2 (5 bases). The CDR3 contains 14 residues. The V and J ends lost 1 base and 3 bases respectively, with 7 bases between them. Germline V lookup: CDR1 KGHDR, CDR2 SFDVKD.